The 27 T cell receptor beta chains listed next were all sequenced from one sample in a study of radiation and T cells in renal cell carcinoma. Stated time point: blood 2 weeks post-SBRT. Documented treatment: 15 Gy SBRT to primary tumor, nephrectomy 4 weeks later. Using immunoSEQ multiplex PCR, the repertoire was profiled, and TCRdb retains in-frame clones only, with some absent. In the table there are 100,000 to 150,000 clones, around 80% of which are singletons. The sample in question was blood, obtained from a patient whose treatment included radiotherapy and nephrectomy. Receptor source: a man aged 45-65 years with renal cell carcinoma.

There are a few counts of this clone. The chain is built from TRBV7-9 and TRBJ2-7; possibly TRBD1 or TRBD2 for D (5 bases each). In germline, CDR1 is SEHNR, CDR2 FQNEAQ (reference sequence). The V end was cut by 4 bases, the J end by 4 bases, with 8 bases between. This CDR3 comprises 12 residues. As DNA, the CDR3 is TGTGCCAGCAGCTATTGGGGGTACGAGCAGTACTTC. Translating gives CASSYWGYEQYF.

The chain links TRBV4-3 to TRBJ2-1; D is undetermined. Germline loops: CDR1 LGHNA, CDR2 YSLEER. V was clipped by 5 bases and J by 9 bases, with 14 bases between them. The CDR3 has 13 amino acids. CDR3: CASSMDRPSEQFF. The CDR3 region has the DNA TGCGCCAGCAGCATGGATCGGCCGTCTGAGCAGTTCTTC.

This clone was detected once. The chain links TRBV7-3 to TRBJ2-2, with a possible D match to TRBD1 (5 bases). From germline, CDR1 is SGHTA and CDR2 FQGTGA. The CDR3 is made up of 13 amino acids. Trimming took off 1 base at V and 7 bases at J, with 7 bases between the two ends. CDR3 bases: TGTGCCAGCAGCTTAATGCAGGGCGGGGAGCTGTTTTTT. Protein product: CASSLMQGGELFF.

The chain couples TRBV5-1 to TRBJ2-2; 9 bases are shared with TRBD1. Germline V CDR1 and CDR2: SGHRS, YFSETQ. V gave up 6 bases and J gave up 4 bases; unmatched junction bases: 7. The CDR3 runs to 15 residues. Here the CDR3 reads CASMDGTGITGELFF. In nucleotides, the CDR3 is TGCGCCAGCATGGACGGGACAGGGATCACCGGGGAGCTGTTTTTT.

This clone was seen once. The chain links TRBV7-9 to TRBJ2-2; D assignment may be TRBD1 or TRBD2 (5 bases each). The CDR3 spans 14 residues. Trimming cost V 1 base and J 4 bases, with 7 bases left between them. Germline CDR1 is SEHNR and CDR2 is FQNEAQ (reference sequence). For the CDR3, the DNA is TGTGCCAGCAGCTTAGAGGGACGCACCGGGGAGCTGTTTTTT. This codes for CASSLEGRTGELFF.

The chain links TRBV7-9 to TRBJ2-7, with 7 bases that match TRBD1. Per the germline V gene, CDR1 is SEHNR and CDR2 is FQNEAQ (reference sequence). The CDR3 sequence is 19 residues long. V lost 3 bases, J lost 2 bases, and 19 bases stayed unmatched. CDR3 coding DNA: TGTGCCAGCAGCTTGAGATGGTTTGGGCCGGGACAGCCCCCCTACGAGCAGTACTTC. Encoded protein: CASSLRWFGPGQPPYEQYF. The variable domain in full, completed from reference TRBV7-9 and TRBJ2-7, reads DTGVSQNPRHKITKRGQNVTFRCDPISEHNRLYWYRQTLGQGPEFLTYFQNEAQLEKSRLLSDRFSAERPKGSFSTLEIQRTEQGDSAMYLCASSLRWFGPGQPPYEQYFGPGTRLTVT.

This clone was observed a single time. The chain uses TRBV27 and TRBJ2-2, with 8 bases fitting TRBD2. The CDR3 totals 17 residues. CDR1 MNHEY and CDR2 SMNVEV come from the germline V gene (reference sequence). Trimming took 7 bases from V and 0 from J; bases not matched to a gene: 10. The CDR3 reads CASTKLAEIANTGELFF. The DNA for the CDR3 is TGTGCCAGCACCAAACTAGCGGAGATTGCGAACACCGGGGAGCTGTTTTTT.

V and J are TRBV5-7 and TRBJ2-7, with TRBD1 matching 7 bases. TRBV5-7 is placed among ORFs of uncertain function. This CDR3 contains 13 residues. The junction had 7 bases not matched to a gene; V was cut back by 1 base and J by 9 bases. The CDR3 loop reads CASSLTGVKVQYF. Written as DNA, the CDR3 is TGTGCCAGCAGCTTGACAGGGGTTAAGGTGCAGTACTTC.

The chain carries TRBV10-3 and TRBJ1-5; D call uncertain. V lost 1 base and J lost 5, with 6 bases in between. Per germline, CDR1 ENHRY and CDR2 SYGVKD. CDR3 size: 13 residues. The chain's CDR3 is CAISEYPDQPQHF. CDR3 bases: TGTGCCATCAGTGAGTATCCGGATCAGCCCCAGCATTTT.

The V gene is TRBV14, the J gene TRBJ2-2; 8 bases are shared with TRBD2. Germline-derived CDR1 and CDR2 are SGHDN and FVKESK. The V and J ends lost 0 bases and 1 base, in that order; junction bases with no gene match: 4. The CDR3 extends over 17 amino acids. CDR3 sequence (DNA): TGTGCCAGCAGCCAAGATAGCCTAGCGGGGAACACCGGGGAGCTGTTTTTT. Translation: CASSQDSLAGNTGELFF.

The rearrangement joins TRBV27 to TRBJ1-5; D gene uncertain. CDR3 size: 15 residues. The germline V gene encodes CDR1 MNHEY and CDR2 SMNVEV (reference sequence). V shed 4 bases and J shed 0 bases, with 10 bases lying between them. CDR3 loop: CASSSRSNSNQPQHF. CDR3 sequence (DNA): TGTGCCAGCAGTTCCCGCAGCAATAGCAATCAGCCCCAGCATTTT.

The J gene is TRBJ2-2, the V gene TRBV5-1; D might be TRBD2 (5 bases). CDR1 and CDR2 from the germline V gene are SGHRS and YFSETQ. V dropped 4 bases and J dropped 1 base, with 11 bases sitting between them. This CDR3 is 15 amino acids long. The CDR3 DNA sequence: TGCGCCAGCAGCCTGCGAAGCGGGAACACCGGGGAGCTGTTTTTT. Amino acids: CASSLRSGNTGELFF.

The rearrangement links TRBV5-1 to TRBJ2-3; the D is unclear. V was trimmed by 4 bases and J by 4 bases, leaving 13 bases between them. Germline V gives CDR1 SGHRS, CDR2 YFSETQ. CDR3 length: 14 amino acids. DNA of the CDR3: TGCGCCAGCAGCCTCGGTTCTCTCGCAGATACGCAGTATTTT. This translates into CASSLGSLADTQYF.

The V gene is TRBV19, the J gene TRBJ1-2; 7 bases match TRBD1. The trim removed 10 bases at V and 3 bases at J, leaving 11 bases unmatched. The CDR3 covers 14 residues. Per the germline V gene, CDR1 is LNHDA and CDR2 is SQIVND (reference sequence). CDR3 residues: CATSGQALDYGYTF. DNA of the CDR3: TGTGCCACCTCAGGACAGGCCCTGGACTATGGCTACACCTTC.

The chain links TRBV7-2 to TRBJ1-3, with D unclear. Trimming took off 3 bases at V and 0 bases at J, with 12 bases between the two ends. CDR1 and CDR2 from the germline V gene are SGHTA and FQGNSA. This CDR3 contains 16 residues. The CDR3 spells CASSFTSGLSGNTIYF. The CDR3 nucleotides read TGTGCCAGCAGCTTCACGTCAGGACTCTCTGGAAACACCATATATTTT.

The J gene is TRBJ1-2, the V gene TRBV6-4; 10 positions match TRBD1. The CDR3 runs to 18 residues. In germline, CDR1 is MRHNA, CDR2 SNTAGT. J was trimmed by 4 bases and V by 2 bases; bases with no gene match: 13. The CDR3 loop is CASSDNPYGTGVFYGYTF. The DNA for the CDR3 is TGTGCCAGCAGTGACAATCCATACGGGACAGGGGTATTCTATGGCTACACCTTC.

This clone was seen a few times. The chain uses TRBV6-4 and TRBJ1-1, with D perhaps matching TRBD1 (5 bases). The germline V gene encodes CDR1 MRHNA and CDR2 SNTAGT. CDR3 length: 15 residues. V was cut by 2 bases and J by 7 bases, with 17 bases left in between. In nucleotides, the CDR3 is TGTGCCAGCAGTGACCACCAGATCTTCGACAGTGAAGCTTTCTTT. Amino acid sequence: CASSDHQIFDSEAFF.

The chain couples TRBV7-8 to TRBJ1-1; D uncertain. The CDR3 runs 16 residues. V was shortened by 0 bases and J by 0 bases, with 11 bases between the two germline ends. From germline, CDR1 is SGHVS and CDR2 FQNEAQ. For the CDR3, the DNA is TGTGCCAGCAGCTTAGCCCGGCAGGCGCTGAACACTGAAGCTTTCTTT. Its translation: CASSLARQALNTEAFF.

J is TRBJ2-5 and V is TRBV10-3; 7 bases are a match to TRBD1. This CDR3 has 14 amino acids. V trimming: 6 bases; J trimming: 0 bases; junction bases outside the gene matches: 4. Looked up from germline, CDR1 is ENHRY and CDR2 is SYGVKD. The CDR3 sequence is CAIRDDRDQETQYF. CDR3 coding DNA: TGTGCCATCAGAGACGACAGGGACCAAGAGACCCAGTACTTC.

This rearrangement joins TRBV10-3 to TRBJ1-2; unclear D gene. This CDR3 comprises 11 residues. V lost 8 bases and J 11 bases, leaving 15 bases between the germline ends. Germline CDR1 and CDR2: ENHRY and SYGVKD. CDR3 in DNA: TGTGCCATCTCCGACCTCAATCGGTACACCTTC. It yields the protein CAISDLNRYTF.

In its sample, this clone was seen many times. This chain connects TRBV7-2 to TRBJ1-2; D call uncertain. Trimming stripped 1 base from V and 8 bases from J, with 8 bases between. Germline CDR1 SGHTA, CDR2 FQGNSA. This CDR3 contains 12 residues. This CDR3 reads CASSLGQWGYTF. The DNA of the CDR3 is TGTGCCAGCAGCTTAGGGCAGTGGGGCTACACCTTC.

DNA for the CDR3: TGTGCCAGCAGGGAACCGGGACAGGGGACCTACGAGCAGTACTTC. It yields the protein CASREPGQGTYEQYF. This chain uses TRBV6-5 with TRBJ2-7, with 10 positions matching TRBD1. This CDR3 is 15 amino acids long. Germline V gene data show CDR1 as MNHEY and CDR2 as SVGAGI. J lost 2 bases, V lost 6 bases, and 7 bases had no gene match.

This clone appeared once. J is TRBJ1-3 and V is TRBV4-2; D call uncertain. The CDR3 loop spans 16 amino acids. Trimming pared 0 bases from V and 0 bases from J, leaving 9 bases between. The germline gives CDR1 LGHNA, CDR2 YNFKEQ. The DNA of the CDR3 is TGTGCCAGCAGCCAAGAGGGTATAAGCTCTGGAAACACCATATATTTT. Protein product: CASSQEGISSGNTIYF.

The CDR3 spells CACNRGLGETQYF. The CDR3 region has the DNA TGTGCCTGTAACAGGGGGCTGGGGGAGACCCAGTACTTC. The chain combines TRBV30 with TRBJ2-5; 9 nucleotides match TRBD1. Germline lookup yields CDR1 GTSNPN and CDR2 SVGIG (reference sequence). The CDR3 length is 13 residues. The V and J ends lost 6 bases and 5 bases, in that order; junction bases with no gene match: 7. Supplemented by reference TRBV30 and TRBJ2-5, the full variable domain reads SQTIHQWPATLVQPVGSPLSLECTVEGTSNPNLYWYRQAAGRGLQLLFYSVGIGQISSEVPQNLSASRPQDRQFILSSKKLLLSDSGFYLCACNRGLGETQYFGPGTRLLVL.

The genes are TRBV4-3 and TRBJ2-4; 9 bases are a match to TRBD1. V lost 4 bases and J lost 3; bases outside the gene matches: 7. The CDR3 runs to 16 residues. Germline values: CDR1 LGHNA, CDR2 YSLEER. CDR3 in DNA: TGCGCCAGCAGCCCCAAAAACAGGGGGCTCAAAAACATTCAGTACTTC. It specifies CASSPKNRGLKNIQYF.

The CDR3 sequence: CASSISGSPYEQYF. CDR3 nucleotides: TGTGCCAGTAGTATTAGTGGATCGCCCTACGAGCAGTACTTC. The V and J genes are TRBV19 and TRBJ2-7; D unresolved. Germline values: CDR1 LNHDA, CDR2 SQIVND (reference sequence). The CDR3 spans 14 residues. V lost 3 bases and J 2 bases, leaving 11 bases between the germline ends.

J is TRBJ1-3 and V is TRBV5-1; 11 nucleotides agree with TRBD1. The CDR3 covers 14 residues. V was pared by 3 bases and J by 6 bases, with 2 bases of the junction left unmatched. Germline-derived CDR1 and CDR2 are SGHRS and YFSETQ. The CDR3 spells CASSWDRGENTIYF. The DNA of the CDR3 is TGCGCCAGCAGCTGGGACAGGGGGGAAAACACCATATATTTT.